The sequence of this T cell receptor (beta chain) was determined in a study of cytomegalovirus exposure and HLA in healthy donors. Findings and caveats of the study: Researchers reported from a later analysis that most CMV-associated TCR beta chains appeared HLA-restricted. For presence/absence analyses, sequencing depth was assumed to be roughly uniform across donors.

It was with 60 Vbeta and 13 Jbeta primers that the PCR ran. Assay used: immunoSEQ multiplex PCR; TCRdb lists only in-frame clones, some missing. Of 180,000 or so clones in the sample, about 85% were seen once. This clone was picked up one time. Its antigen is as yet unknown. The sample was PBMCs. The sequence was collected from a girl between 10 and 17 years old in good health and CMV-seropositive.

For the CDR3, the DNA is TGTGCCAGCCGCCCGGTCACTGAAGCTTTCTTT. Translation: CASRPVTEAFF. The rearrangement links TRBV7-9 to TRBJ1-1; D is uncertain. The CDR3 is 11 residues long. Germline assignment: CDR1 SEHNR and CDR2 FQNEAQ (reference sequence). V lost 8 bases and J 4 bases, leaving 8 bases between the germline ends. Supplemented by reference TRBV7-9 and TRBJ1-1, the full variable domain reads DTGVSQNPRHKITKRGQNVTFRCDPISEHNRLYWYRQTLGQGPEFLTYFQNEAQLEKSRLLSDRFSAERPKGSFSTLEIQRTEQGDSAMYLCASRPVTEAFFGQGTRLTVV.